The source of this T cell receptor (beta chain) is a study of cytomegalovirus exposure and HLA in healthy donors. It was with 60 Vbeta and 13 Jbeta primers that the PCR ran. Assay used: immunoSEQ multiplex PCR; TCRdb lists only in-frame clones, some missing. The data hold roughly 200,000 clones, with around 77% observed a single time. The CDR3 has 15 amino acids. Germline V gene lookup returns CDR1 MNHNS and CDR2 SASEGT. With V trimmed by 4 bases and J by 3 bases, 8 bases remained unmatched. Sequenced sample: PBMCs. The genes are TRBV6-1 and TRBJ1-1; 7 bases are shared with TRBD1. The clonotype was recovered from a young woman in good health and CMV-seronegative. Here the CDR3 DNA reads TGTGCCAGCAGTGGATCACAGGGGCGCGACACTGAAGCTTTCTTT. The encoded protein is CASSGSQGRDTEAFF.